This entry concerns a single TCR beta chain. Authors' processing steps: Nucleated cell number was recorded as an estimate derived from reference gene primer amplification. TCRdb's table, derived via immunoSEQ multiplex PCR, lists solely in-frame clones and lacks some. From that table come the V and J calls and clone size; the DNA was used to work out D and trimming. The data hold about 200,000 clones, with about 79% observed a single time. The data were taken from a study of blood T cell repertoires in COVID-19. Study context: From the United States, Italy and Spain came samples of acute and convalescent COVID-19. Nucleic acid was either cDNA or gDNA, and it came from T cells, B-cell-depleted T cells, or PBMCs.

The receptor comes from a human donor in a cohort sampled during active COVID-19. Material for sequencing was peripheral blood.

The CDR3 DNA follows: TGCGCCAGCAGCTTCTCCTCCGGGACTAGTTCTTACAATGAGCAGTTCTTC. Protein sequence: CASSFSSGTSSYNEQFF. The chain recombines TRBV5-1 with TRBJ2-1; TRBD2 matches 8 bases. The trim removed 2 bases at V and 4 bases at J, leaving 11 bases unmatched. The CDR3 length is 17 residues. Germline V gene lookup returns CDR1 SGHRS and CDR2 YFSETQ.